This T cell receptor (beta chain) originates from a study of vaccination effects on CD4 cells after COVID-19. When less than 11 days of culture had elapsed, CD4+ T cells were isolated. Participants completed two doses of the BNT162b2 or mRNA-1273 vaccine. The authors exchanged half the medium for IL-2 medium on days 3 and 7. This clone was seen only a few times. The target antigen is unknown. Profiled with immunoSEQ multiplex PCR; TCRdb holds only in-frame clones, not every one. The table has about 73,000 clones, around 73% seen once. This receptor was taken from a human donor who received a COVID-19 vaccine. Specimen: CD4+ T cells from PBMCs cultured without peptide, collected after COVID-19 vaccination.

In DNA form, the CDR3 reads TGTGCCAGCAGGCCTACAGGGGCCGGGGAGCTGTTTTTT. Amino acids: CASRPTGAGELFF. The V gene is TRBV2, the J gene TRBJ2-2, with 7 bases lining up with TRBD1. The trim removed 6 bases at V and 6 bases at J, leaving 4 bases unmatched. This CDR3 contains 13 residues. CDR1 SNHLY and CDR2 FYNNEI come from the germline V gene.